One and the same sample provided the 29 T cell receptor beta chains below, sequenced in a study of T cells in Graves' hyperthyroidism and ophthalmopathy. Regions amplified from RNA transcripts were the TCR beta CDR3 regions. The HTBI primer set drove a first-round RT-PCR of the TCR CDR3. TCRdb redid the calling of the multiplex PCR reads with MiXCR, one entry per CDR3 protein. The sample has around 250,000 distinct CDR3 sequences; about 15% are singletons. Sequencing was carried out using blood. All receptors derive from a woman aged 35 to 49 with Graves' hyperthyroidism that later progressed to Graves' ophthalmopathy.

This chain uses TRBV20-1 with TRBJ2-3; 12 bases line up with TRBD1. The V segment lost 1 base and the J segment 14 bases; nucleotides outside the gene matches: 10. The CDR3 spans 14 residues. CDR1 is DFQATT, CDR2 SNEGSKA, per germline (reference sequence). The CDR3 loop reads CSARAGQGANIRYF. DNA of the CDR3: TGCAGTGCTAGAGCGGGACAGGGGGCGAATATCAGGTATTTT.

This clonotype was detected ten times or more. This rearrangement joins TRBV13 to TRBJ1-1, with D unresolved. Trimming removed 1 base at V and 1 base at J, with 4 bases between. This CDR3 has 13 amino acids. Germline CDR1 reads PRHDT; CDR2 reads FYEKMQ (reference sequence). CDR3 amino acids: CASSLAGNTEAFF. CDR3 sequence (DNA): TGTGCCAGCAGCTTAGCGGGGAACACTGAAGCTTTCTTT.

The gene calls are TRBV25-1 and TRBJ1-3, with 7 bases lining up with TRBD1. Germline lookup yields CDR1 MGHDK and CDR2 SYGVNS. Unmatched junction bases numbered 5, after V lost 5 bases and J lost 4 bases. This CDR3 is built from 14 residues. As DNA, the CDR3 is TGTGCCAGCAGTTCGACAGGGAAGGGAAACACCATATATTTT. Encoded protein: CASSSTGKGNTIYF.

This chain joins TRBV5-1 and TRBJ2-1; 11 bases are shared with TRBD2. The CDR3 spans 16 residues. Trimming cost V 2 bases and J 1 base; bases outside gene matches: 2. CDR1 and CDR2 (germline): SGHRS, YFSETQ. CDR3 nucleotides: TGCGCCAGCAGCTTCTTAGCGGGAGGGTCCTACAATGAGCAGTTCTTC. This codes for CASSFLAGGSYNEQFF.

The chain carries TRBV19 and TRBJ2-3; TRBD1 might be the D (7 bases). Germline V gene data show CDR1 as LNHDA and CDR2 as SQIVND (reference sequence). The V gene lost 5 bases and the J gene lost 0 bases, with 21 bases spanning the gap. The CDR3 spans 18 residues. The CDR3 DNA reads TGTGCCAGTAGTGTAGTGCGGGACAGCACCTCTAGCACAGATACGCAGTATTTT. As protein: CASSVVRDSTSSTDTQYF.

This clonotype was seen at least ten times. Here the CDR3 DNA reads TGTGCCAGCAGCGCCTCCGGGACTTTATACAATGAGCAGTTCTTC. It yields the protein CASSASGTLYNEQFF. The chain uses TRBV7-9 and TRBJ2-1; maybe TRBD2 (6 bases). The germline CDR1 and CDR2 sequences are SEHNR and FQNEAQ (reference sequence). Trimming left V 5 bases short and J 4 bases short, with 15 bases between. The CDR3 extends over 15 amino acids.

This clonotype has ten or more counts. This chain connects TRBV28 to TRBJ1-2, with unresolved D. Germline loops: CDR1 MDHEN, CDR2 SYDVKM. Trimming took off 3 bases at V and 1 base at J, with 6 bases between the two ends. This CDR3 contains 13 residues. The CDR3, as DNA: TGTGCCAGCAGTTTCCCAGTTAACTATGGCTACACCTTC. Its protein product is CASSFPVNYGYTF.

This clonotype was seen a handful of times. The chain is built from TRBV19 and TRBJ2-1; D gene uncertain. This CDR3 has 15 amino acids. Germline lookup yields CDR1 LNHDA and CDR2 SQIVND (reference sequence). The V end lost 4 bases, the J end lost 0 bases, and 10 bases lay between the germline ends. This CDR3 is CASSRSSDSYNEQFF. In DNA, the CDR3 is TGTGCCAGTAGTAGATCTTCGGACTCCTACAATGAGCAGTTCTTC.

Ten or more counts support this clonotype. The rearrangement joins TRBV2 to TRBJ1-1, with no clear D. The CDR3 is 13 residues long. Germline V CDR1 and CDR2: SNHLY, FYNNEI. The V end lost 3 bases, the J end lost 0 bases, and 5 bases lay between the germline ends. The CDR3, as DNA: TGTGCCAGCAGTGATGATATGAACACTGAAGCTTTCTTT. Its protein product is CASSDDMNTEAFF.

This clonotype was seen just once. The chain links TRBV4-1 to TRBJ2-2; D gene unclear. Trimming took off 2 bases at V and 7 bases at J, with 11 bases between the two ends. CDR3 length: 14 residues. Germline V gene lookup returns CDR1 MGHRA and CDR2 YSYEKL. CDR3 residues: CASSQPRSVGELFF. CDR3 nucleotides: TGCGCCAGCAGCCAACCCCGAAGCGTCGGGGAGCTGTTTTTT.

This clonotype was observed a few times. V usage is TRBV20-1 and J usage is TRBJ2-7; D assignment may be TRBD1 or TRBD2 (5 bases each). Trimming stripped 5 bases from V and 2 bases from J, with 16 bases between. This CDR3 has 14 residues. Looked up from germline, CDR1 is DFQATT and CDR2 is SNEGSKA (reference sequence). This chain's CDR3 is CSAPSRDGAYEQYF. DNA for the CDR3: TGCAGTGCTCCAAGTCGGGACGGGGCCTACGAGCAGTACTTC.

This rearrangement joins TRBV24-1 to TRBJ2-1; 14 bases align to TRBD2. The CDR3 loop spans 19 amino acids. Germline lookup yields CDR1 KGHDR and CDR2 SFDVKD. J lost 2 bases, V lost 4 bases, and 9 bases had no gene match. CDR3 amino acids: CATSETVPGLAGAYNEQFF. The CDR3 bases are TGTGCCACCAGTGAGACAGTCCCGGGACTAGCGGGGGCCTACAATGAGCAGTTCTTC.

The V and J genes are TRBV5-1 and TRBJ2-1; D is undetermined. V lost 1 base, J lost 10 bases, and 18 bases lay in between. Looked up from germline, CDR1 is SGHRS and CDR2 is YFSETQ. This CDR3 region has 15 residues. The CDR3 DNA is TGCGCCAGCAGCTTGACCGGGCCCTCTTCTCGGGAGCAGTTCTTC. Encoded protein: CASSLTGPSSREQFF.

This chain uses TRBV28 with TRBJ2-4; 7 bases map to TRBD2. Per germline, CDR1 MDHEN and CDR2 SYDVKM. The CDR3 covers 14 residues. V lost 6 bases, J lost 3 bases, and 5 bases stayed unmatched. In nucleotides, the CDR3 is TGTGCCAGCAGAACCGGGACTAACAAAAACATTCAGTACTTC. This sequence encodes CASRTGTNKNIQYF.

This clonotype was observed at least ten times. The chain uses TRBV12-5 and TRBJ2-5, with D perhaps TRBD1 or TRBD2 (6 bases each). V dropped 1 base and J dropped 5 bases, with 8 bases sitting between them. The CDR3 covers 13 residues. Per germline, CDR1 LGHNT and CDR2 FRNRAP. DNA for the CDR3: TGTGCTAGTGGTTTGGAAGGGGGGGAGACCCAGTACTTC. As protein: CASGLEGGETQYF.

The V and J genes are TRBV10-3 and TRBJ1-1; D might be TRBD1 (5 bases). The germline V gene has CDR1 ENHRY and CDR2 SYGVKD. The V end was cut by 8 bases, the J end by 2 bases, with 12 bases between. The CDR3 consists of 13 residues. The CDR3: CAICHGANTEAFF. The CDR3 bases are TGTGCCATCTGTCACGGGGCTAACACTGAAGCTTTCTTT.

This clonotype was observed at least ten times. This chain uses TRBV7-9 with TRBJ1-2; 8 bases line up with TRBD1. The CDR3 loop spans 15 amino acids. Germline loops: CDR1 SEHNR, CDR2 FQNEAQ (reference sequence). The junction had 9 bases not matched to a gene; V was cut back by 6 bases and J by 3 bases. The CDR3 DNA follows: TGTGCCAGCAGGAGTTTAGAGGGACAGGACTATGGCTACACCTTC. This codes for CASRSLEGQDYGYTF.

There are a few counts of this clonotype. The chain employs TRBV3-1 and TRBJ2-3, with 11 bases fitting TRBD2. The CDR3 is made up of 16 amino acids. V lost 4 bases, J lost 7 bases, and 10 bases stayed unmatched. Germline-derived CDR1 and CDR2 are LGHDT and YNNKEL (reference sequence). The CDR3 DNA reads TGTGCCAGCAGCCGTGGTCTGGCTAGCGGGGGGAATACGCAGTATTTT. Translated: CASSRGLASGGNTQYF.

A word on this clonotype: One end of the junction is discordant with germline, which a read error may explain. V gene TRBV13 combines with J gene TRBJ2-7, with D possibly TRBD2 on 6 matching bases. Germline V lookup: CDR1 PRHDT, CDR2 FYEKMQ (reference sequence). This CDR3 has 19 amino acids. The CDR3 loop reads CASSLATGNVGRNVYERYF. CDR3 in DNA: TGTGCCAGCAGCTTAGCAACGGGAAACGTCGGGAGAAACGTCTACGAGCGGTACTTC.

The sample holds many counts of this clonotype. The gene calls are TRBV28 and TRBJ1-6; tentatively, D is TRBD1 (6 bases). Looked up from germline, CDR1 is MDHEN and CDR2 is SYDVKM. The V end was cut by 3 bases, the J end by 10 bases, with 10 bases between. The CDR3 totals 13 residues. The CDR3, as DNA: TGTGCCAGCAGTTTTAGGGGGGACTCACCCCTCCACTTT. Amino acids: CASSFRGDSPLHF.

This clonotype was detected ten times or more. CDR3 loop: CASTRDTPNYGYTF. The CDR3 nucleotides are TGTGCCAGCACCCGGGACACTCCTAACTATGGCTACACCTTC. The gene calls are TRBV12-3 or TRBV12-4 and TRBJ1-2, with D maybe TRBD1 (6 bases). Between the trimmed V and J ends, which lost 7 bases and 0 bases, there was a span of 12 bases. The CDR3 contains 14 residues.

This chain links TRBV6-5 with TRBJ1-4; 12 bases are shared with TRBD1. Per the germline V gene, CDR1 is MNHEY and CDR2 is SVGAGI. The ends lost 7 bases at V and 7 bases at J; junction bases unmatched: 13. The CDR3 has 17 amino acids. The CDR3 reads CASKLRYGTGGVEKLFF. The CDR3, as DNA: TGTGCCAGCAAGTTACGTTATGGGACAGGGGGCGTTGAAAAACTGTTTTTT.

This clonotype was counted many times. The DNA of the CDR3 is TGTGCCAGCAGCGATGGGGGGTCAGACCAGCCCCAGCATTTT. Its protein is CASSDGGSDQPQHF. The V and J genes are TRBV9 and TRBJ1-5, with a tentative D call TRBD1 (5 bases). Trimming stripped 3 bases from V and 7 bases from J, with 14 bases between. CDR1 is SGDLS, CDR2 YYNGEE, per germline. The CDR3 is 14 residues long.

This clonotype turned up a few times. V and J are TRBV29-1 and TRBJ1-2, with 8 bases fitting TRBD1. Germline V gives CDR1 SQVTM, CDR2 ANQGSEA. The CDR3 is made up of 13 amino acids. V gave up 6 bases and J gave up 0 bases; unmatched junction bases: 3. In DNA, the CDR3 is TGCAGCGTCACAGGGGGGGCTAACTATGGCTACACCTTC. It codes for CSVTGGANYGYTF.

This clonotype was counted many times. The chain is built from TRBV12-3 or TRBV12-4 and TRBJ1-2; D unresolved. The length of the CDR3 is 16 residues. V was pared by 7 bases and J by 1 base, with 19 bases between. The CDR3 loop is CASTPSGEGLNYGYTF. CDR3 DNA sequence: TGTGCCAGCACCCCTAGCGGGGAGGGCCTTAACTATGGCTACACCTTC.

This clonotype has at least ten counts. The V gene is TRBV5-1, the J gene TRBJ2-1; maybe TRBD2 (7 bases). This CDR3 region has 15 residues. Germline V lookup: CDR1 SGHRS, CDR2 YFSETQ. The V end lost 5 bases, the J end lost 4 bases, and 16 bases lay between the germline ends. CDR3 sequence: CASRGGLAEYNEQFF. The CDR3 region has the DNA TGCGCCAGCAGAGGGGGGCTAGCGGAATACAATGAGCAGTTCTTC.

This clonotype was counted a few times. V gene TRBV3-1 combines with J gene TRBJ2-7, with D unresolved. CDR1 LGHDT and CDR2 YNNKEL come from the germline V gene (reference sequence). The CDR3 has 13 residues. Trimming removed 4 bases from V and 3 bases from J, with 10 bases in between. Written as DNA, the CDR3 is TGTGCCAGCAGCCCAGCTTCTGGCTACGAGCAGTACTTC. Translating it yields CASSPASGYEQYF.

This clonotype was counted many times. The gene calls are TRBV7-2 and TRBJ2-2; D gene unclear. The CDR3 sequence is 13 residues long. Germline V gene sequence: CDR1 SGHTA, CDR2 FQGNSA. Trimming cost V 4 bases and J 4 bases, with 7 bases left between them. CDR3 protein: CASSSRATGELFF. The CDR3 coding sequence is TGTGCCAGCAGCTCGAGAGCCACCGGGGAGCTGTTTTTT.

This clonotype was detected ten times or more. This chain joins TRBV12-3 or TRBV12-4 and TRBJ1-1; no clear D gene. V was pared by 4 bases and J by 0 bases, with 12 bases between. The CDR3 is made up of 15 amino acids. The CDR3 DNA sequence: TGTGCCAGCAGTTCTCCCAGCGGCTTGAACACTGAAGCTTTCTTT. Protein sequence: CASSSPSGLNTEAFF.